This T cell receptor (beta chain) is drawn from a study of T cell responses to AZD1222 COVID-19 vaccine. Study-wide results and caveats: With dominance at 160-218 and 743-854, vaccine-associated CD4 TCRs spanned spike. Donor demographics were predominantly white British with a female majority; clonal diversity may be underestimated. Baseline serology detected seropositivity in only six AZD1222 recipients.

Method: immunoSEQ multiplex PCR; TCRdb's copy keeps in-frame clones and lacks some. Of 98,000 or so clones detected, just over 85% appear once; the ten largest clones hold over 3%. This clone was counted between two and nine times. Its antigen is as yet unknown. V shed 4 bases and J shed 2 bases, with 10 bases lying between them. The CDR3 extends over 14 amino acids. Germline V CDR1 and CDR2: SGHRS, YFSETQ. The TCR comes from an adult in good health. Sequencing was performed on peripheral blood, taken on day 0 of AZD1222 vaccination. The chain couples TRBV5-1 to TRBJ1-3; D unclear. This CDR3 is CASSVPDAGNTIYF. In nucleotides, the CDR3 is TGCGCCAGCAGCGTCCCGGACGCTGGAAACACCATATATTTT.